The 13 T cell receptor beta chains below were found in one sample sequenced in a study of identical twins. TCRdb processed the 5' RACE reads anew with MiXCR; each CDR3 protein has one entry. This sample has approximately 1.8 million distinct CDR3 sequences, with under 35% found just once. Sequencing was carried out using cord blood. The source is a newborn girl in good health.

CDR3: CASSPGTGHNEKLFF. In DNA form, the CDR3 reads TGCGCCAGCAGCCCGGGGACAGGACATAATGAAAAACTGTTTTTT. The chain joins TRBV5-1 to TRBJ1-4, with 8 bases aligning to TRBD1. V lost 4 bases and J lost 4; bases outside the gene matches: 6. The CDR3 runs to 15 residues. Looked up from germline, CDR1 is SGHRS and CDR2 is YFSETQ.

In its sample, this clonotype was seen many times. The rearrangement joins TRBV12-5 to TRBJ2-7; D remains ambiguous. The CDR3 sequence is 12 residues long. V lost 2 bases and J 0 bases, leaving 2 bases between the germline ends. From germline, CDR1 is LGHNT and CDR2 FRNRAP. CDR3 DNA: TGTGCTAGTGGTTTGCCCTCCTACGAGCAGTACTTC. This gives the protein CASGLPSYEQYF.

This CDR3 is CATGTSLTDTQYF. In nucleotides, the CDR3 is TGTGCCACGGGGACTAGCCTCACAGATACGCAGTATTTT. V and J are TRBV24-1 and TRBJ2-3; TRBD2 aligns across 9 bases. In germline, CDR1 is KGHDR, CDR2 SFDVKD. This CDR3 has 13 amino acids. The trim removed 10 bases at V and 2 bases at J, leaving 3 bases unmatched.

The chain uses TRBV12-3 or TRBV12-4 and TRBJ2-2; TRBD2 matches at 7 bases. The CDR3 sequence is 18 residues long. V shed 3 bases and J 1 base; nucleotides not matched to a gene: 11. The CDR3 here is CASSFFPASGLNTGELFF. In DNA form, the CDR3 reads TGTGCCAGCAGTTTCTTTCCGGCTAGCGGCCTGAACACCGGGGAGCTGTTTTTT.

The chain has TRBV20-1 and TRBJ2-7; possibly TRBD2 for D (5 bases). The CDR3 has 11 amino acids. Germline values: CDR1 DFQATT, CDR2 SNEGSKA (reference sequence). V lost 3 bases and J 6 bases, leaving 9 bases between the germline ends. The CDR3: CSASGKAEQYF. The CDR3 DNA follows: TGCAGTGCTAGCGGGAAAGCCGAGCAGTACTTC.

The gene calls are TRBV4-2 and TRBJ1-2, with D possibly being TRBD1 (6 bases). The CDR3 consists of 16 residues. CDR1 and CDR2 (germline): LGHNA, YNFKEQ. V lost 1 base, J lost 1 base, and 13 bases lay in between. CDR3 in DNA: TGTGCCAGCAGCCAAGCGGGGACACCTGATAACTATGGCTACACCTTC. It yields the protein CASSQAGTPDNYGYTF.

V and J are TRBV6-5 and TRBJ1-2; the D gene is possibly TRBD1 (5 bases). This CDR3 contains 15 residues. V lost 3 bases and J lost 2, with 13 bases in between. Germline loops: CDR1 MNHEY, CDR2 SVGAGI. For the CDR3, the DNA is TGTGCCAGCAGTTATGGGGGACCCTCCAACTATGGCTACACCTTC. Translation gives CASSYGGPSNYGYTF.

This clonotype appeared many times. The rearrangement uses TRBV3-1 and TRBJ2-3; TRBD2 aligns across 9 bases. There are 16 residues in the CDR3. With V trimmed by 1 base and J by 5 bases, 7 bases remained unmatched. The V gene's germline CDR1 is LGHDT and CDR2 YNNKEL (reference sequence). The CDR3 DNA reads TGTGCCAGCAGCCAAGGTAGCGGGAGTTATGGAGATACGCAGTATTTT. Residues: CASSQGSGSYGDTQYF.

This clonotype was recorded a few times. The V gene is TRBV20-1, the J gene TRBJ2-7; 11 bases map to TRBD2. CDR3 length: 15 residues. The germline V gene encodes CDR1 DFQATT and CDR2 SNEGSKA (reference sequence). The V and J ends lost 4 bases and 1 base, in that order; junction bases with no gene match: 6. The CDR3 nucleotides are TGCAGTGCTACCTCCGGGACTAGCGGTTCCTACGAGCAGTACTTC. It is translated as CSATSGTSGSYEQYF.

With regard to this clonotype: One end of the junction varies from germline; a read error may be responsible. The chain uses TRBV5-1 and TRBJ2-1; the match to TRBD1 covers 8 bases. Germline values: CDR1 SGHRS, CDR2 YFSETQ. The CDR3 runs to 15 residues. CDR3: CAGSSSGGFHNEQFF. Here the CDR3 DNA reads TGCGCCGGCAGCTCCTCAGGGGGCTTCCACAATGAGCAGTTCTTC.

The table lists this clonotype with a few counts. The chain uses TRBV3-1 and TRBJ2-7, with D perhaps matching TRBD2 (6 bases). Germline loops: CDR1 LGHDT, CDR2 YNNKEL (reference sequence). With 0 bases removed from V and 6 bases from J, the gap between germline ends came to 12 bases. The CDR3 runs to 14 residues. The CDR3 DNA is TGTGCCAGCAGCCAAGATCTCGGGCGGGGCGAGCAGTACTTC. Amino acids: CASSQDLGRGEQYF.

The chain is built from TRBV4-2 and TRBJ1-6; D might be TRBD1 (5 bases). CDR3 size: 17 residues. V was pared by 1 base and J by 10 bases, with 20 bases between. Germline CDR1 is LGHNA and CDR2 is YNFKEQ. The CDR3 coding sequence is TGTGCCAGCAGCCAAGGCGGATTGGGACTCTTCGACTCACCCCTCCACTTT. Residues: CASSQGGLGLFDSPLHF.

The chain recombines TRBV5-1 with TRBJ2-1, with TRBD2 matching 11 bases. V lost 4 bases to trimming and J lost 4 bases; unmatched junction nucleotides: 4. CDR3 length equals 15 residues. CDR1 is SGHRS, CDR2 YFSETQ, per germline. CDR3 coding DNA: TGCGCCAGCAGCGTGACTAGCGGGAAGTACAATGAGCAGTTCTTC. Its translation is CASSVTSGKYNEQFF.